This passage covers 22 T cell receptor beta chains from one sample sequenced in a study of beta chain features in type 1 diabetes. Study results and caveats: Moderate but significant shortening of TCRB CDR3s was recorded in all four CD4+ subsets from Type 1 diabetes patients.

The sequenced template was cDNA made from the entire isolated RNA. The protocol was immunoSEQ multiplex PCR, while the TCRdb copy is restricted to in-frame clones and leaves out a portion. Of fewer than 400,000 clones listed, roughly 8.8% are singletons. No cognate antigen is known for these TCRs. Sequenced: central memory CD4+ T cells from blood. The receptor source for this set is a man aged 25-45 years with type 1 diabetes.

The chain uses TRBV7-9 and TRBJ2-3; D call uncertain. The length of the CDR3 is 15 residues. Germline CDR1 and CDR2: SEHNR and FQNEAQ (reference sequence). Trimming removed 5 bases at V and 0 bases at J, with 12 bases between. CDR3 region: CASSPQDTSTDTQYF. For the CDR3, the DNA is TGTGCCAGCAGCCCTCAGGATACTAGCACAGATACGCAGTATTTT.

The V and J genes are TRBV6-1 and TRBJ1-2; tentative D call: TRBD1 (6 bases). Per the germline V gene, CDR1 is MNHNS and CDR2 is SASEGT. There are 14 residues in the CDR3. V shed 0 bases and J shed 4 bases, with 9 bases lying between them. CDR3 sequence: CASSEAGGGYGYTF. DNA for the CDR3: TGTGCCAGCAGTGAAGCAGGGGGAGGCTATGGCTACACCTTC.

This clone has more than one count but fewer than ten. The rearrangement links TRBV7-9 to TRBJ1-2; D remains ambiguous. Germline CDR1 is SEHNR and CDR2 is FQNEAQ (reference sequence). The CDR3 contains 12 residues. Trimming removed 7 bases from V and 6 bases from J, with 12 bases in between. The CDR3 DNA reads TGTGCCAGCACCGAAGCGGGGAATGGCTACACCTTC. Its translation: CASTEAGNGYTF.

This clone has only a few counts. This chain connects TRBV7-9 to TRBJ2-1; D is uncertain. The CDR3 is 12 residues long. Germline V gene sequence: CDR1 SEHNR, CDR2 FQNEAQ (reference sequence). Deletions cut 5 bases from V and 8 bases from J, with 10 bases between. The CDR3 DNA is TGTGCCAGCAGCCCGAACAGCCATGAGCAGTTCTTC. Translated: CASSPNSHEQFF.

The chain carries TRBV28 and TRBJ2-5; 8 nucleotides match TRBD1. This CDR3 region has 12 residues. The V gene's germline CDR1 is MDHEN and CDR2 SYDVKM. The junction had 5 bases not matched to a gene; V was cut back by 11 bases and J by 3 bases. The CDR3 nucleotides read TGTGCCTCACAACAGGGGGAAGAGACCCAGTACTTC. Translating gives CASQQGEETQYF. Complete variable domain (other parts from reference TRBV28 and TRBJ2-5): DVKVTQSSRYLVKRTGEKVFLECVQDMDHENMFWYRQDPGLGLRLIYFSYDVKMKEKGDIPEGYSVSREKKERFSLILESASTNQTSMYLCASQQGEETQYFGPGTRLLVL.

This clone was observed a few times. This chain connects TRBV10-3 to TRBJ2-7; 7 positions match TRBD1. The V gene end was trimmed by 6 bases and the J gene end by 3 bases; junction bases not matched to a gene: 5. CDR1 and CDR2 from the germline V gene are ENHRY and SYGVKD. This CDR3 region has 13 residues. CDR3 sequence: CAISADRDYEQYF. The CDR3 DNA is TGTGCCATCAGCGCTGACAGGGACTACGAGCAGTACTTC.

This sequence joins TRBV6-1 and TRBJ1-3, with a possible D match to TRBD1 (6 bases). This CDR3 is built from 15 residues. The germline gives CDR1 MNHNS, CDR2 SASEGT. Trimming left V 4 bases short and J 2 bases short, with 12 bases between. The CDR3 reads CASSVWTAPGNTIYF. The CDR3 DNA is TGTGCCAGCAGTGTCTGGACAGCTCCTGGAAACACCATATATTTT.

A few counts support this clone. The chain links TRBV5-1 to TRBJ1-3, with unresolved D. Germline assignment: CDR1 SGHRS and CDR2 YFSETQ. The length of the CDR3 is 16 residues. The V gene lost 0 bases and the J gene lost 0 bases, with 10 bases spanning the gap. The CDR3 spells CASSLGQANSGNTIYF. The DNA for the CDR3 is TGCGCCAGCAGCTTGGGGCAGGCCAACTCTGGAAACACCATATATTTT.

This clone was recorded a few times. V gene TRBV29-1 combines with J gene TRBJ2-2; D remains ambiguous. The CDR3 totals 12 residues. Germline-derived CDR1 and CDR2 are SQVTM and ANQGSEA. Trimming removed 2 bases from V and 6 bases from J, with 7 bases in between. This CDR3 is CSVEKVAGELFF. CDR3 in DNA: TGCAGCGTTGAAAAGGTAGCCGGGGAGCTGTTTTTT.

This clone occurred a few times. The chain uses TRBV5-1 and TRBJ1-2; D is possibly TRBD1 (5 bases). Germline CDR1 and CDR2: SGHRS and YFSETQ. The CDR3 is made up of 14 amino acids. With 7 bases removed from V and 4 bases from J, the gap between germline ends came to 17 bases. CDR3 in amino acids: CASGHEGQGYGYTF. As DNA, the CDR3 is TGCGCCAGCGGCCACGAGGGGCAGGGCTATGGCTACACCTTC. The whole variable domain, filled in from reference TRBV5-1 and TRBJ1-2, reads KAGVTQTPRYLIKTRGQQVTLSCSPISGHRSVSWYQQTPGQGLQFLFEYFSETQRNKGNFPGRFSGRQFSNSRSEMNVSTLELGDSALYLCASGHEGQGYGYTFGSGTRLTVV.

This clone was counted a few times. This chain joins TRBV9 and TRBJ2-3, with 9 bases lining up with TRBD1. The CDR3 extends over 16 amino acids. J gave up 5 bases and V 2 bases, and 9 bases lay outside the gene matches. CDR1 SGDLS and CDR2 YYNGEE come from the germline V gene. CDR3 residues: CASSVRGTGSIDTQYF. CDR3 DNA: TGTGCCAGCAGCGTGCGGGGGACAGGGTCGATAGATACGCAGTATTTT.

The gene calls are TRBV27 and TRBJ1-6, with D unresolved. This CDR3 region has 14 residues. The V gene's germline CDR1 is MNHEY and CDR2 SMNVEV (reference sequence). Trimming removed 5 bases from V and 9 bases from J, with 14 bases in between. The CDR3 DNA is TGTGCCAGCAGTCCGCGGACGGTTAGTTCACCCCTCCACTTT. This sequence encodes CASSPRTVSSPLHF.

This clone has a count of ten or more. This rearrangement joins TRBV9 to TRBJ2-2; no definite D call. V shed 0 bases and J shed 7 bases, with 13 bases lying between them. Germline V lookup: CDR1 SGDLS, CDR2 YYNGEE. The CDR3 is made up of 15 amino acids. As DNA, the CDR3 is TGTGCCAGCAGCGTAGCAGGCAATTCCGGCGGGGAGCTGTTTTTT. It is translated as CASSVAGNSGGELFF.

The rearrangement links TRBV4-3 to TRBJ1-2, with D perhaps matching TRBD1 (6 bases). V dropped 8 bases and J dropped 5 bases, with 18 bases sitting between them. CDR3 length equals 14 residues. Germline assignment: CDR1 LGHNA and CDR2 YSLEER. DNA of the CDR3: TGCGCCAGCTCCCCCGCGACAGGCGATTATGGCTACACCTTC. This encodes CASSPATGDYGYTF.

This clone came up a few times. The chain has TRBV30 and TRBJ1-6, with a weak D call TRBD1 (5 bases). The ends were cut back, 1 base at V and 9 bases at J, with 13 bases in the middle. The CDR3 spans 14 residues. CDR1 GTSNPN and CDR2 SVGIG come from the germline V gene (reference sequence). The CDR3 protein is CAWSGGGWGSPLHF. The CDR3 DNA follows: TGTGCCTGGAGTGGGGGCGGGTGGGGTTCACCCCTCCACTTT.

The chain has TRBV27 and TRBJ1-4; 8 bases match TRBD1. V gave up 6 bases and J gave up 8 bases; unmatched junction bases: 8. The length of the CDR3 is 14 residues. Germline-derived CDR1 and CDR2 are MNHEY and SMNVEV (reference sequence). CDR3 nucleotide sequence: TGTGCCAGCAGGATGACAGGGGCGCGAGAAAAACTGTTTTTT. It encodes CASRMTGAREKLFF.

The chain combines TRBV15 with TRBJ1-4; TRBD1 agrees at 8 bases. The V gene's germline CDR1 is LNHNV and CDR2 YYDKDF (reference sequence). The length of the CDR3 is 15 residues. After removal of 1 base from V and 7 bases from J, the junction contained 5 bases not matched to a gene. In nucleotides, the CDR3 is TGTGCCACCAGCAGAGCGGGACAGGTTATTGAAAAACTGTTTTTT. Residues: CATSRAGQVIEKLFF.

This clone was counted a few times. The chain's CDR3 is CASRGTGTGELFF. The CDR3 DNA reads TGTGCCAGCAGAGGGACAGGGACCGGGGAGCTGTTTTTT. This chain joins TRBV2 and TRBJ2-2; 9 nucleotides align to TRBD1. The CDR3 contains 13 residues. V shed 6 bases, J shed 5 bases, and the junction held 1 base outside the gene matches. Germline V gene lookup returns CDR1 SNHLY and CDR2 FYNNEI.

The gene calls are TRBV2 and TRBJ2-3; D might be TRBD2 (6 bases). The CDR3 contains 13 residues. CDR1 and CDR2 (germline): SNHLY, FYNNEI. Trimming took 4 bases from V and 6 from J, leaving 11 bases between them. The CDR3 DNA is TGTGCCAGCAGTGCAGAGGCGGGGGATACGCAGTATTTT. Encoded protein: CASSAEAGDTQYF.

This clone was detected a few times. The chain recombines TRBV7-2 with TRBJ2-1; 10 bases are a match to TRBD2. Germline values: CDR1 SGHTA, CDR2 FQGNSA. Trimming took 4 bases from V and 8 from J; bases not matched to a gene: 8. This CDR3 is 15 amino acids long. CDR3 in DNA: TGTGCCAGCAGCTGGGTAGCGGGGGGCGCGCATGAGCAGTTCTTC. Protein sequence: CASSWVAGGAHEQFF.

A few counts support this clone. This chain connects TRBV7-2 to TRBJ2-1; 9 positions match TRBD2. The CDR3 runs to 19 residues. V shed 2 bases, J shed 1 base, and the junction held 12 bases outside the gene matches. CDR1 SGHTA and CDR2 FQGNSA come from the germline V gene. The CDR3 sequence: CASSLLLAGRPRSYNEQFF. The CDR3 bases are TGTGCCAGCAGCTTACTCCTAGCGGGGCGCCCCAGATCCTACAATGAGCAGTTCTTC.

The rearrangement links TRBV28 to TRBJ2-1; either TRBD1 or TRBD2 may supply D (7 bases each). Germline CDR1 reads MDHEN; CDR2 reads SYDVKM. V was pared by 4 bases and J by 8 bases, with 18 bases between. This CDR3 spans 15 amino acids. The chain's CDR3 is CASSSPSRGGDEQFF. The DNA of the CDR3 is TGTGCCAGCAGTTCCCCTTCCAGGGGGGGCGATGAGCAGTTCTTC. Using reference TRBV28 and TRBJ2-1 for the parts outside the CDR3, the full variable domain is DVKVTQSSRYLVKRTGEKVFLECVQDMDHENMFWYRQDPGLGLRLIYFSYDVKMKEKGDIPEGYSVSREKKERFSLILESASTNQTSMYLCASSSPSRGGDEQFFGPGTRLTVL.